This T cell receptor beta chain was obtained from a study of graft-versus-host responses after intestinal transplantation. Study context: In this cohort, recipients had multivisceral, liver-intestinal, or isolated intestinal transplants.

Germline assignment: CDR1 SGHNT and CDR2 YYREEE (reference sequence). The CDR3 totals 14 residues. V was pared by 2 bases and J by 2 bases, with 8 bases between. As for this clone: Its antigen remains unknown.

Study-wide points: GvH clones appeared in recipient marrow, some first in ileum or blood. Early HvG declines after transplant were associated with peak circulating GvH clone levels.

Profiled with immunoSEQ multiplex PCR; TCRdb holds only in-frame clones, not every one. The repertoire consists of almost 70,000 clones, with 80% to 95% occurring once and the leading ten covering roughly 6.7%. The starting material was bone marrow, obtained roughly 110 weeks after intestinal transplantation. This sequence was found in a human patient who received an intestinal transplant, so some T cells may come from the graft donor. This chain links TRBV5-4 with TRBJ1-3; no firm D call. CDR3 bases: TGTGCCAGCAGCTTTGATATTACTGGAAACACCATATATTTT. Translated: CASSFDITGNTIYF.